This T cell receptor (beta chain) is from a study of blood T cell repertoires in COVID-19. Looking at the study overall: Sites in the United States, Italy and Spain provided acute and convalescent COVID-19 samples. PBMCs, B-cell-depleted T cells, or T cells were the source of the cDNA or gDNA that made up the material.

How the authors handled the data: Amplification from reference gene primers served as the basis for estimated nucleated cell counts. Clones were sequenced by immunoSEQ multiplex PCR, and TCRdb holds only the in-frame ones, with some missing. The V and J calls and the clone size are those of that table, but D and trimming were determined from the DNA. The repertoire holds about 45,000 clones, with 90% as singletons. The V gene end was trimmed by 5 bases and the J gene end by 4 bases; junction bases not matched to a gene: 3. The CDR3 is 15 amino acids. Germline CDR1 and CDR2: LGHDT and YNNKEL (reference sequence).

This TCR derives from a human donor in a cohort sampled during active COVID-19. Sequencing used peripheral blood. The V and J genes are TRBV3-1 (or the pseudogene TRBV3-2) and TRBJ2-1; TRBD2 aligns across 12 bases. For the CDR3, the DNA is TGTGCCAGCAGCAGGACTAGCGGGATTTACAATGAGCAGTTCTTC. Its protein product is CASSRTSGIYNEQFF.